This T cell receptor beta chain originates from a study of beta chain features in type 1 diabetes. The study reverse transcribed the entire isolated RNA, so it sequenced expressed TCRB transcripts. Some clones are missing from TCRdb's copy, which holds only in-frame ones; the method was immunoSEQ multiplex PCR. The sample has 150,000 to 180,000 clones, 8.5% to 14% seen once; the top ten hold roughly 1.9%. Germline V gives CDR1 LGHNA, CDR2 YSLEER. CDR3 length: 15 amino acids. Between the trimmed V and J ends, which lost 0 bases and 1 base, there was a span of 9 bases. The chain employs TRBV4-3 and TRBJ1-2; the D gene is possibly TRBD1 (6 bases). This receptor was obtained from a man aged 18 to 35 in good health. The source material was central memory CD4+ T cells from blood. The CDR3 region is CASSQEQGRNYGYTF. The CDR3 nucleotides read TGCGCCAGCAGCCAAGAACAGGGTCGTAACTATGGCTACACCTTC.